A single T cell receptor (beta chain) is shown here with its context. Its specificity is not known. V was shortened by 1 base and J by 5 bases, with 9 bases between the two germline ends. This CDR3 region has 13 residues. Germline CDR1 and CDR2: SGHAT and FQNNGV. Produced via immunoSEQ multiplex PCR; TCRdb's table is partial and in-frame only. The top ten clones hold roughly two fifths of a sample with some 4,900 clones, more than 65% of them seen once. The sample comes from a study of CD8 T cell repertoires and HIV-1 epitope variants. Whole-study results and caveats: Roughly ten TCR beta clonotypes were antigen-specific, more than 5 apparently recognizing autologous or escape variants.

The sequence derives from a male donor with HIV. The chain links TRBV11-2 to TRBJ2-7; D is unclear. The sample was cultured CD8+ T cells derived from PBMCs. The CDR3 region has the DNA TGTGCCAGCAGCTTAGCCCAGCTCCACGAGCAGTACTTC. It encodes CASSLAQLHEQYF. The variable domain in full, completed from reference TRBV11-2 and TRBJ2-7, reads EAGVAQSPRYKIIEKRQSVAFWCNPISGHATLYWYQQILGQGPKLLIQFQNNGVVDDSQLPKDRFSAERLKGVDSTLKIQPAKLEDSAVYLCASSLAQLHEQYFGPGTRLTVT.